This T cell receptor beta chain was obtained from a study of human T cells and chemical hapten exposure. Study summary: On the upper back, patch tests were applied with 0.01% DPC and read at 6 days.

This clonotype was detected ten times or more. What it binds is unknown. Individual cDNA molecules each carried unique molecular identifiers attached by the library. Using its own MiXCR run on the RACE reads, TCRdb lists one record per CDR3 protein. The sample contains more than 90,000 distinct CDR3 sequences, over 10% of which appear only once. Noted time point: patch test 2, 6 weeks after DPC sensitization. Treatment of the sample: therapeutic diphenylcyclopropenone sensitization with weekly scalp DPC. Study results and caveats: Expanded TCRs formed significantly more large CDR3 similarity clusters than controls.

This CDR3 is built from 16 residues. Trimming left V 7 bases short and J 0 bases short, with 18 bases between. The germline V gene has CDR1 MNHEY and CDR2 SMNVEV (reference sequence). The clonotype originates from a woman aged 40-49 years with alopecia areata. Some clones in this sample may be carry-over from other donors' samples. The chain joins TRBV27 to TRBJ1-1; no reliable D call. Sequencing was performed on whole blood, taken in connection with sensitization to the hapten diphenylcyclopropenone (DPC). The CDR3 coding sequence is TGTGCCAGCAATGTTGACCCGACGGGCATGAACACTGAAGCTTTCTTT. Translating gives CASNVDPTGMNTEAFF.